Listed here are 14 T cell receptor beta chains from one sample, sequenced in a study of blood T cell repertoires in COVID-19. Sequenced by immunoSEQ multiplex PCR; TCRdb stores in-frame clones only, minus some. The sample carries around 330,000 clones, roughly 90% recorded once. Specimen: PBMCs or T cells enriched from blood (not recorded which). These receptors were obtained from a woman in her forties who had recovered from COVID-19.

CDR3 amino acids: CASSSGQNYGYTF. CDR3 coding DNA: TGTGCCAGCAGCTCGGGACAGAACTATGGCTACACCTTC. The rearrangement joins TRBV13 to TRBJ1-2, with TRBD1 matching over 7 bases. V lost 4 bases to trimming and J lost 2 bases; unmatched junction nucleotides: 1. This CDR3 contains 13 residues. The germline gives CDR1 PRHDT, CDR2 FYEKMQ (reference sequence).

This rearrangement joins TRBV6-5 to TRBJ1-6; 8 nucleotides match TRBD1. This CDR3 contains 14 residues. J was trimmed by 9 bases and V by 5 bases; bases with no gene match: 6. Per germline, CDR1 MNHEY and CDR2 SVGAGI. Written as DNA, the CDR3 is TGTGCCAGCAGTCCCGGGACAGGAGCTTCACCCCTCCACTTT. The encoded protein is CASSPGTGASPLHF.

The genes are TRBV11-1 and TRBJ2-7; 7 nucleotides line up with TRBD1. The CDR3 runs 15 residues. Germline CDR1 and CDR2: SGHAT and FQDESV (reference sequence). V shed 7 bases and J 6 bases; nucleotides not matched to a gene: 15. CDR3 in DNA: TGTGCCAGCACCCTCATACAGGGGCCTGGAGGCGAGCAGTACTTC. This sequence encodes CASTLIQGPGGEQYF. The full variable domain, its missing parts supplied by reference TRBV11-1 and TRBJ2-7, is EAEVAQSPRYKITEKSQAVAFWCDPISGHATLYWYRQILGQGPELLVQFQDESVVDDSQLPKDRFSAERLKGVDSTLKIQPAELGDSAMYLCASTLIQGPGGEQYFGPGTRLTVT.

The V gene is TRBV7-9, the J gene TRBJ2-7, with TRBD2 matching over 9 bases. After removal of 8 bases from V and 3 bases from J, the junction contained 8 bases not matched to a gene. The CDR3 loop spans 14 amino acids. Germline V gives CDR1 SEHNR, CDR2 FQNEAQ (reference sequence). The CDR3 here is CASHRLAEIYEQYF. The DNA of the CDR3 is TGTGCCAGCCACAGACTAGCGGAGATCTACGAGCAGTACTTC.

J is TRBJ1-5 and V is TRBV4-1; D possibly corresponds to TRBD1 (5 bases). Germline values: CDR1 MGHRA, CDR2 YSYEKL. CDR3 length equals 14 residues. V was shortened by 3 bases and J by 6 bases, with 12 bases between the two germline ends. CDR3 sequence: CASSHPGDAQPQHF. The CDR3 DNA reads TGCGCCAGCAGCCATCCGGGGGACGCTCAGCCCCAGCATTTT.

The chain has TRBV7-9 and TRBJ1-4, with 8 nucleotides matching TRBD1. This CDR3 has 15 amino acids. CDR1 is SEHNR and CDR2 is FQNEAQ in the germline V gene (reference sequence). J was trimmed by 8 bases and V by 5 bases; bases with no gene match: 10. The CDR3 spells CASSPSDRVGEKLFF. The DNA of the CDR3 is TGTGCCAGCAGCCCATCGGACAGGGTAGGAGAAAAACTGTTTTTT.

The chain combines TRBV10-3 with TRBJ2-3, with TRBD2 matching over 12 bases. The CDR3 sequence is 16 residues long. J lost 2 bases, V lost 4 bases, and 4 bases had no gene match. Germline V gene lookup returns CDR1 ENHRY and CDR2 SYGVKD. The CDR3 nucleotides read TGTGCCATCAGTGCTGGACTAGCGGGGCTCACAGATACGCAGTATTTT. As protein: CAISAGLAGLTDTQYF.

V and J are TRBV28 and TRBJ2-6; D gene unclear. The CDR3 covers 14 residues. Trimming stripped 3 bases from V and 1 base from J, with 4 bases between. CDR1 is MDHEN, CDR2 SYDVKM, per germline. CDR3 sequence reads: CASSFISGANVLTF. As DNA, the CDR3 is TGTGCCAGCAGTTTTATTTCTGGGGCCAACGTCCTGACTTTC. Based on the CDR3 plus reference TRBV28 and TRBJ2-6, the full variable domain is DVKVTQSSRYLVKRTGEKVFLECVQDMDHENMFWYRQDPGLGLRLIYFSYDVKMKEKGDIPEGYSVSREKKERFSLILESASTNQTSMYLCASSFISGANVLTFGAGSRLTVL.

In DNA, the CDR3 is TGTGCCAGCTCACACCCGACAGGGAGTGCCTACGAGCAGTACTTC. Translating gives CASSHPTGSAYEQYF. The gene calls are TRBV18 and TRBJ2-7; 7 bases align to TRBD1. V was clipped by 4 bases and J by 2 bases; unmatched bases: 8. Germline CDR1 is KGHSH and CDR2 is LQKENI. The CDR3 extends over 15 amino acids.

This clone was recorded only once. This rearrangement joins TRBV27 to TRBJ2-7; possibly TRBD1 for D (6 bases). The V end lost 5 bases, the J end lost 3 bases, and 14 bases lay between the germline ends. The CDR3 runs to 14 residues. Germline-derived CDR1 and CDR2 are MNHEY and SMNVEV (reference sequence). CDR3 DNA: TGTGCCAGCAGTCCCACAGGGATTAGCTACGAGCAGTACTTC. It codes for CASSPTGISYEQYF.

The CDR3: CASSLLPGQGAEKLFF. The CDR3, as DNA: TGTGCCAGCAGCTTACTTCCGGGACAGGGAGCTGAAAAACTGTTTTTT. The rearrangement uses TRBV7-8 and TRBJ1-4, with TRBD1 matching 9 bases. V trimming: 2 bases; J trimming: 7 bases; junction bases outside the gene matches: 8. This CDR3 contains 16 residues. The germline CDR1 and CDR2 sequences are SGHVS and FQNEAQ.

In this sample, this clone turned up once. The chain employs TRBV6-5 and TRBJ1-1; D unresolved. The germline V and J ends were trimmed by 8 bases and 0 bases, with 10 bases remaining between them. CDR1 MNHEY and CDR2 SVGAGI come from the germline V gene. This CDR3 has 13 residues. CDR3 amino acids: CASCGYMNTEAFF. CDR3 sequence (DNA): TGTGCCAGCTGCGGATATATGAACACTGAAGCTTTCTTT.

This sequence joins TRBV7-2 and TRBJ1-5; D ambiguous. V lost 5 bases, J lost 7 bases, and 18 bases lay in between. This CDR3 has 15 residues. Germline V gene lookup returns CDR1 SGHTA and CDR2 FQGNSA. The CDR3 sequence: CASSRRPGEEQPQHF. The CDR3 DNA is TGTGCCAGCAGCCGCCGGCCGGGAGAAGAGCAGCCCCAGCATTTT.

This clone was observed once. The chain carries TRBV7-9 and TRBJ1-4; 7 nucleotides align to TRBD1. Germline CDR1 and CDR2: SEHNR and FQNEAQ (reference sequence). Germline trimming cut 5 bases from V and 7 bases from J; bases unmatched to any gene: 7. The CDR3 extends over 14 amino acids. The CDR3 DNA sequence: TGTGCCAGCAGCCCCAGGGGGGTCGGTGAAAAACTGTTTTTT. It translates to CASSPRGVGEKLFF.